The entry below describes one T cell receptor (beta chain). Its target is not known. The source of the sample is a study of T cells in localized non-small cell lung cancer. Findings of the study overall: Peak T cell clonality was found in uninvolved adjacent lung, exceeding tumor. Those with higher blood T cell density had longer overall survival.

Trimming cost V 7 bases and J 3 bases; bases outside gene matches: 6. The CDR3 extends over 14 amino acids. In germline, CDR1 is MDHEN, CDR2 SYDVKM. The table came from immunoSEQ multiplex PCR; TCRdb's copy has only in-frame clones and leaves some out. The repertoire holds around 25,000 clones, 90% to 95% seen once, with 2.5% to 3% in the top ten. This chain joins TRBV28 and TRBJ2-1; the match to TRBD2 covers 7 bases. This receptor was obtained from a woman aged 35 to 70 with stage I lung adenocarcinoma. Sequencing used peripheral blood, obtained before any cancer treatment. CDR3 in DNA: TGTGCCAGCATCGCGGGGGACGTCTACAATGAGCAGTTCTTC. It specifies CASIAGDVYNEQFF.